The 9 T cell receptor beta chains presented below share a single source sample, sequenced in a study of blood T cells in healthy people across ages. Together with a sample-barcoded 5' primer, a J-beta primer mix was included in a second PCR lasting about 7 to 11 cycles. TCRdb itself ran the 5' RACE reads through MiXCR, one entry per CDR3 protein. The repertoire holds 1 million to 1.2 million distinct CDR3 sequences, roughly two fifths seen once, with around 13% in the top ten. Sequenced: blood. The receptors come from a man between 18 and 35 years old in good health.

There are a few counts of this clonotype. This chain links TRBV12-3 or TRBV12-4 with TRBJ1-6; TRBD1 matches 7 bases. V lost 1 base, J lost 9 bases, and 3 bases stayed unmatched. The CDR3 totals 14 residues. The CDR3 DNA reads as TGTGCCAGCAGTTTAGGGCCAGGGGGTTCACCCCTCCACTTT. Encoded protein: CASSLGPGGSPLHF.

This chain uses TRBV5-1 with TRBJ1-2, with no clear D. Germline CDR1 reads SGHRS; CDR2 reads YFSETQ. V lost 0 bases to trimming and J lost 6 bases, with 9 bases between them. The CDR3 extends over 13 amino acids. Here the CDR3 reads CASSLGEGNGYTF. In nucleotides, the CDR3 is TGCGCCAGCAGCTTGGGAGAAGGGAATGGCTACACCTTC. Drawing the rest from reference TRBV5-1 and TRBJ1-2, the complete variable domain is KAGVTQTPRYLIKTRGQQVTLSCSPISGHRSVSWYQQTPGQGLQFLFEYFSETQRNKGNFPGRFSGRQFSNSRSEMNVSTLELGDSALYLCASSLGEGNGYTFGSGTRLTVV.

This clonotype was observed a handful of times. This chain uses TRBV6-6 with TRBJ1-1, with unresolved D. The CDR3 extends over 16 amino acids. The germline CDR1 and CDR2 sequences are MNHNY and SVGAGI (reference sequence). Trimming pared 3 bases from V and 3 bases from J, leaving 17 bases between. The chain's CDR3 is CASSYPVWGGDTEAFF. CDR3 nucleotides: TGTGCCAGCAGTTATCCCGTATGGGGTGGCGACACTGAAGCTTTCTTT.

The rearrangement links TRBV7-8 to TRBJ1-2; TRBD1 matches 7 bases. Trimming cost V 0 bases and J 8 bases; bases outside gene matches: 12. This CDR3 contains 16 residues. Germline V gene sequence: CDR1 SGHVS, CDR2 FQNEAQ. The CDR3 DNA is TGTGCCAGCAGCTTAGCGAGGCCAGGGGGTTTAGGCGGCTACACCTTC. Translation gives CASSLARPGGLGGYTF.

There are a few counts of this clonotype. The chain recombines TRBV10-3 with TRBJ2-7; possible D gene TRBD1, 5 bases. Germline-derived CDR1 and CDR2 are ENHRY and SYGVKD. With 2 bases removed from V and 3 bases from J, the gap between germline ends came to 14 bases. This CDR3 comprises 15 residues. The DNA of the CDR3 is TGTGCCATCAGTGAGGCTCAGGGAAGCCACTACGAGCAGTACTTC. It translates to CAISEAQGSHYEQYF.

This clonotype occurred a few times. The rearrangement uses TRBV25-1 and TRBJ1-2, with D perhaps matching TRBD1 (5 bases). The CDR3 consists of 13 residues. Germline V gene sequence: CDR1 MGHDK, CDR2 SYGVNS. The germline V and J ends were trimmed by 6 bases and 3 bases, with 11 bases remaining between them. The chain's CDR3 is CASRRGEDYGYTF. The CDR3 DNA follows: TGTGCCAGCAGGAGGGGAGAGGACTATGGCTACACCTTC.

V gene TRBV12-3 or TRBV12-4 combines with J gene TRBJ2-5; D remains ambiguous. The V gene lost 6 bases and the J gene lost 0 bases, with 8 bases spanning the gap. This CDR3 contains 13 residues. The CDR3 spells CASRPTHQETQYF. The DNA of the CDR3 is TGTGCCAGCAGACCAACGCACCAAGAGACCCAGTACTTC.

Worth noting for this clonotype: One junction end does not reproduce the germline sequence, and a read error may be involved. The rearrangement links TRBV19 to TRBJ2-5; D remains unclear. There are 13 residues in the CDR3. Germline V CDR1 and CDR2: LNHDA, SQIVND (reference sequence). The CDR3 DNA sequence: TGTGTCAGTAGTATAGGAGTCTACAATGAGCAGTACTTC. This translates into CVSSIGVYNEQYF.

This clonotype was counted between two and nine times. The chain is built from TRBV5-1 and TRBJ1-2; 7 nucleotides align to TRBD1. Germline V gives CDR1 SGHRS, CDR2 YFSETQ. CDR3 length: 16 residues. Trimming took 1 base from V and 2 from J; bases not matched to a gene: 8. For the CDR3, the DNA is TGCGCCAGCAGCTTGTCCCCAACAGGGGTCAACTATGGCTACACCTTC. Translated, it gives CASSLSPTGVNYGYTF.